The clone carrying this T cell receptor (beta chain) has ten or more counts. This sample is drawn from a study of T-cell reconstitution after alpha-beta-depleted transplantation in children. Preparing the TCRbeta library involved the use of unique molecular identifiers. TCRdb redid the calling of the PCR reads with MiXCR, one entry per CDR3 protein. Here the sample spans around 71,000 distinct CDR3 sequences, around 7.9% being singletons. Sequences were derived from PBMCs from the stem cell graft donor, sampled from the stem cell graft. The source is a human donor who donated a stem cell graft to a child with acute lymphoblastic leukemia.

CDR3 sequence reads: CASSSPSGGRGYTF. The CDR3 bases are TGTGCCAGCAGCTCCCCCAGCGGGGGCAGGGGCTACACCTTC. The chain joins TRBV28 to TRBJ1-2; weak D call: TRBD1 (6 bases). Germline V gene lookup returns CDR1 MDHEN and CDR2 SYDVKM. The CDR3 is 14 amino acids. Trimming removed 6 bases at V and 8 bases at J, with 19 bases between.